The clone carrying this T cell receptor (beta chain) is a singleton in its sample. This specimen belongs to a study of blood T cell repertoires in COVID-19. Study-level information: From the United States, Italy and Spain came samples of acute and convalescent COVID-19. The analysed material was cDNA or gDNA that came from T cells, B-cell-depleted T cells, or PBMCs.

Some clones are missing from TCRdb's copy, which holds only in-frame ones; the method was immunoSEQ multiplex PCR. Of 150,000 or so clones detected, 70% to 90% appear once; the ten largest clones hold almost 1%. The germline gives CDR1 SGHTA, CDR2 FQGTGA. Between the trimmed V and J ends, which lost 8 bases and 5 bases, there was a span of 12 bases. The CDR3 has 13 amino acids. Sequenced material: peripheral blood. This chain connects TRBV7-3 to TRBJ1-4; D is possibly TRBD1 (6 bases). The receptor was isolated from a man aged 18 to 35 with acute or convalescent COVID-19. The CDR3 nucleotides are TGTGCCAGCTCCCAGGGGCTCAATGAAAAACTGTTTTTT. Translation gives CASSQGLNEKLFF.